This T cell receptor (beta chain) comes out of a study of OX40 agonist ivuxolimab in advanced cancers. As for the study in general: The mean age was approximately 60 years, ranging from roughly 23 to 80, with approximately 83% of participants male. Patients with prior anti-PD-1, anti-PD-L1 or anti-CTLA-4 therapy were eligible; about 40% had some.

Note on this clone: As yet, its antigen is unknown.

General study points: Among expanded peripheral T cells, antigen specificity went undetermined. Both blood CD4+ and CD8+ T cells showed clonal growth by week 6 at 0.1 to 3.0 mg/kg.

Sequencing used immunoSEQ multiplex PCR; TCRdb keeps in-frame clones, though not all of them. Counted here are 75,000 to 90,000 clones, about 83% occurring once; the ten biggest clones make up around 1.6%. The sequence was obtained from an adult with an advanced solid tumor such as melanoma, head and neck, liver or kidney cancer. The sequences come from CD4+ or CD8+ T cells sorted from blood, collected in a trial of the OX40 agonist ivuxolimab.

CDR3 residues: CAWRGVLLNTEAFF. The CDR3 DNA reads as TGTGCCTGGAGGGGGGTACTCCTGAACACTGAAGCTTTCTTT. This chain connects TRBV30 to TRBJ1-1; the D gene is possibly TRBD1 (5 bases). Per the germline V gene, CDR1 is GTSNPN and CDR2 is SVGIG (reference sequence). This CDR3 has 14 residues. Trimming removed 3 bases from V and 0 bases from J, with 11 bases in between.